The next 2 T cell receptor beta chains were all read from a single sample in a study of blood T cell repertoires in COVID-19. Sequencing used immunoSEQ multiplex PCR; TCRdb keeps in-frame clones, though not all of them. The profile covers nearly 300,000 clones, with approximately 84% appearing a single time and over 1.1% taken by the ten largest. The sample taken for sequencing was peripheral blood. Source of these receptors: a human donor with COVID-19, enrolled during active disease. The donor label of this sample is uncertain.

This chain uses TRBV11-3 with TRBJ2-1, with no clear D. The CDR3 length is 15 residues. Trimming removed 1 base from V and 5 bases from J, with 12 bases in between. Germline V CDR1 and CDR2: SGHNT, YENEEA. The CDR3 DNA reads as TGTGCCAGCAGCTTAGGCGGAGACCTTAACAATGAGCAGTTCTTC. Protein product: CASSLGGDLNNEQFF.

This clone was seen a single time. This rearrangement joins TRBV5-1 to TRBJ1-2; tentative D call: TRBD1 (6 bases). The CDR3 loop spans 18 amino acids. Trimming pared 0 bases from V and 8 bases from J, leaving 26 bases between. Germline assignment: CDR1 SGHRS and CDR2 YFSETQ. The CDR3 sequence: CASSLDSFGGARSNGYTF. The CDR3 DNA is TGCGCCAGCAGCTTGGATTCGTTTGGGGGGGCTAGATCCAACGGCTACACCTTC.